This TCR beta chain was identified in a study of blood T cells in healthy people across ages. The use of a sample-barcoded 5' primer and a J-beta primer mix characterized a second PCR of about 7 to 12 cycles. Each CDR3 protein is one row after TCRdb ran MiXCR on the 5' RACE reads. The table has 250,000 to 300,000 distinct CDR3 sequences, roughly a quarter seen once. The sample holds a few counts of this clonotype. The CDR3 contains 24 residues. This clonotype was obtained from a woman in her 70s in good health. This sequence joins TRBV21-1 and TRBJ2-1; the D call TRBD2 from the table was never checked on the DNA. TRBV21-1 is given as a pseudogene. Sequences were obtained from blood. The CDR3 is CASSKAPKVRSGRRREGRDNEQFF. In nucleotides, the CDR3 is TGTGCCAGCAGCAAAGCCCCAAAGGTTCGGTCGGGGCGCCGACGGGAGGGCCGGGACAATGAGCAGTTCTTC.